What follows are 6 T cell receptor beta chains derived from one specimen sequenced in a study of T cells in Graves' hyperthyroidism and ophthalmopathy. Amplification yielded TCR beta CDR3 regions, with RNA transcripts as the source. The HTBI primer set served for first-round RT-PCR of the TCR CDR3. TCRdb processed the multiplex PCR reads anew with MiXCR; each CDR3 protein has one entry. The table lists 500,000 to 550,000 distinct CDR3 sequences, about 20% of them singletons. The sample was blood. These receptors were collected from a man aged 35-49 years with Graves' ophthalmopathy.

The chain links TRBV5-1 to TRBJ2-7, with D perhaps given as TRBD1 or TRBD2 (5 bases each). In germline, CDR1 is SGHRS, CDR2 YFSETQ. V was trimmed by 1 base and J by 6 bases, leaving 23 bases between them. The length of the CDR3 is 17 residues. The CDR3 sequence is CASSLSVGVSSRGEQYF. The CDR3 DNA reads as TGCGCCAGCAGCTTGAGTGTGGGGGTCTCCTCGAGGGGCGAGCAGTACTTC.

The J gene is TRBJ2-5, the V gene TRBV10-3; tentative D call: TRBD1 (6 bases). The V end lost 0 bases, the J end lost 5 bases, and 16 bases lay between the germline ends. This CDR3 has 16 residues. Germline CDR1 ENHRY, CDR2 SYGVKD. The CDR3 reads CAISESKGESWETQYF. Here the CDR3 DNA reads TGTGCCATCAGTGAGTCGAAGGGGGAAAGTTGGGAGACCCAGTACTTC.

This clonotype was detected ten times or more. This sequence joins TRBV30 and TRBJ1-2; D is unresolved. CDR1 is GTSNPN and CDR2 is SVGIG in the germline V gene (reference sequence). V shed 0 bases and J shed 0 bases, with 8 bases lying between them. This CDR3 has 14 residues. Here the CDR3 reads CAWSVQPTNYGYTF. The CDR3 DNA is TGTGCCTGGAGTGTACAACCTACTAACTATGGCTACACCTTC.

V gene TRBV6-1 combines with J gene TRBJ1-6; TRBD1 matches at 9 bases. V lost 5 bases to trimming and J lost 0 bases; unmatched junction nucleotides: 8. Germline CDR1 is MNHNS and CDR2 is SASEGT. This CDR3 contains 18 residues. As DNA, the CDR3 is TGTGCCAGCAGTCGACGGACAGGGGATCTCTCCTATAATTCACCCCTCCACTTT. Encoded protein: CASSRRTGDLSYNSPLHF.

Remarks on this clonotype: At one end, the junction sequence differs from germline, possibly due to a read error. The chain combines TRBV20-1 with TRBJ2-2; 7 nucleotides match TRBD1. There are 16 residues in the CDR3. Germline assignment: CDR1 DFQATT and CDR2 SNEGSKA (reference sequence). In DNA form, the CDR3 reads TGCAGTGCTGGTCTAACCGGGACAGAGAACACCGGGGAGCCGTTTTTT. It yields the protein CSAGLTGTENTGEPFF.

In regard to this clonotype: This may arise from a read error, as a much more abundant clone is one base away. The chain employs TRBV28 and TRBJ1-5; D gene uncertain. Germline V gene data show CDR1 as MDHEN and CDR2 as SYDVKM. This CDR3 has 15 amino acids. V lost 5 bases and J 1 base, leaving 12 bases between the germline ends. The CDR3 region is CASSQGRRSNQPQHF. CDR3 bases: TGTGCCAGCAGTCAAGGGCGTCGGAGCAATCAGCCCCAGCATTTT.